The 14 T cell receptor beta chains given below trace back to one sample, sequenced in a study of blood T cell repertoires in COVID-19. Clones were sequenced by immunoSEQ multiplex PCR, and TCRdb holds only the in-frame ones, with some missing. The sample gives hundreds of thousands of clones, about nine tenths of which show up once; more than 8.5% is in the top ten. The sequenced material came from PBMCs or T cells enriched from blood (not recorded which). These receptors originate from a woman aged 18-30 years who had recovered from COVID-19.

This sequence joins TRBV11-2 and TRBJ1-1, with D tentatively TRBD1 (6 bases). This CDR3 is 15 amino acids long. Germline CDR1 SGHAT, CDR2 FQNNGV. Trimming shortened V by 5 bases and J by 2 bases, and 15 bases separated the two germline ends. CDR3 nucleotides: TGTGCCAGCAGCCTCCCTACAGGGATTAACACTGAAGCTTTCTTT. Translating gives CASSLPTGINTEAFF.

This sequence joins TRBV3-1 (or the pseudogene TRBV3-2) and TRBJ2-4, with a tentative D call TRBD1 (6 bases). Trimming cost V 6 bases and J 3 bases, with 12 bases left between them. Per the germline V gene, CDR1 is LGHDT and CDR2 is YNNKEL (reference sequence). CDR3 length: 14 amino acids. CDR3 sequence (DNA): TGTGCCAGCAGGCCACAGGGCATCAAAAACATTCAGTACTTC. It is translated as CASRPQGIKNIQYF.

J is TRBJ1-1 and V is TRBV10-3; TRBD1 might be the D (6 bases). The CDR3 runs to 17 residues. Germline V CDR1 and CDR2: ENHRY, SYGVKD. Deletions cut 2 bases from V and 0 bases from J, with 16 bases between. CDR3 loop: CAISEGGGRGLNTEAFF. DNA of the CDR3: TGTGCCATCAGTGAGGGTGGCGGGAGGGGGTTGAACACTGAAGCTTTCTTT.

The rearrangement joins TRBV6-5 to TRBJ2-3; 7 bases agree with TRBD2. Trimming cost V 6 bases and J 4 bases; bases outside gene matches: 1. The CDR3 totals 12 residues. Germline-derived CDR1 and CDR2 are MNHEY and SVGAGI. The CDR3 DNA sequence: TGTGCCAGCAGCGGACTAGCAGATACGCAGTATTTT. It specifies CASSGLADTQYF.

The rearrangement links TRBV4-2 to TRBJ2-5; maybe TRBD2 (5 bases). V lost 4 bases and J 6 bases, leaving 15 bases between the germline ends. CDR1 and CDR2 (germline): LGHNA, YNFKEQ. The CDR3 covers 14 residues. CDR3 sequence: CASSLLDGKQTQYF. Here the CDR3 DNA reads TGTGCCAGCAGCCTCCTGGACGGGAAACAGACCCAGTACTTC.

The CDR3 reads CASSLNSGAGGTYEQYF. In DNA form, the CDR3 reads TGCGCCAGCAGCTTAAACTCAGGAGCTGGCGGGACCTACGAGCAGTACTTC. V is TRBV5-1 and J is TRBJ2-7; TRBD2 is a possible D gene (6 bases). V was cut by 2 bases and J by 2 bases, with 20 bases left in between. The germline V gene encodes CDR1 SGHRS and CDR2 YFSETQ. The CDR3 covers 17 residues.

This chain joins TRBV7-2 and TRBJ2-3; 11 bases match TRBD1. The CDR3 runs to 17 residues. V lost 2 bases to trimming and J lost 4 bases; unmatched junction nucleotides: 8. Per the germline V gene, CDR1 is SGHTA and CDR2 is FQGNSA. The DNA for the CDR3 is TGTGCCAGCAGCTTATCCCGGACAGGGGGCGGGGCAGATACGCAGTATTTT. This codes for CASSLSRTGGGADTQYF. The full variable domain, its missing parts supplied by reference TRBV7-2 and TRBJ2-3, is GAGVSQSPSNKVTEKGKDVELRCDPISGHTALYWYRQSLGQGLEFLIYFQGNSAPDKSGLPSDRFSAERTGGSVSTLTIQRTQQEDSAVYLCASSLSRTGGGADTQYFGPGTRLTVL.

The V and J genes are TRBV5-1 and TRBJ1-2; possibly TRBD1 for D (5 bases). With 0 bases removed from V and 8 bases from J, the gap between germline ends came to 17 bases. This CDR3 spans 15 amino acids. CDR1 SGHRS and CDR2 YFSETQ come from the germline V gene. Here the CDR3 reads CASSLAVNGRGGYTF. The CDR3 DNA reads TGCGCCAGCAGCTTGGCCGTGAACGGCCGGGGGGGCTACACCTTC.

The chain joins TRBV11-3 to TRBJ1-5, with 9 bases fitting TRBD1. Unmatched junction bases numbered 7, after V lost 4 bases and J lost 0 bases. The CDR3 sequence is 17 residues long. The germline V gene has CDR1 SGHNT and CDR2 YENEEA. CDR3 coding DNA: TGTGCCAGCAGCTCAGGACAGGGGCAAGGTAGCAATCAGCCCCAGCATTTT. Protein: CASSSGQGQGSNQPQHF.

The V call is TRBV5-4, the J call TRBJ1-3; D is unresolved. Trimming removed 3 bases from V and 0 bases from J, with 16 bases in between. Germline V CDR1 and CDR2: SGHNT, YYREEE (reference sequence). This CDR3 is built from 17 residues. The CDR3 sequence: CASSSPGERNSGNTIYF. CDR3 bases: TGTGCCAGCAGCTCGCCGGGAGAACGCAACTCTGGAAACACCATATATTTT. Based on the CDR3 plus reference TRBV5-4 and TRBJ1-3, the full variable domain is ETGVTQSPTHLIKTRGQQVTLRCSSQSGHNTVSWYQQALGQGPQFIFQYYREEENGRGNFPPRFSGLQFPNYSSELNVNALELDDSALYLCASSSPGERNSGNTIYFGEGSWLTVV.

This chain connects TRBV5-5 to TRBJ1-4; a possible D gene is TRBD1 (5 bases). This CDR3 has 13 residues. V lost 3 bases to trimming and J lost 8 bases, with 11 bases between them. The germline V gene encodes CDR1 SGHKS and CDR2 YYEKEE (reference sequence). The CDR3 DNA reads TGTGCCAGCAGCTCAGGGTTACGGGAAAAACTGTTTTTT. It specifies CASSSGLREKLFF.

CDR3: CASSYSQDSNQPQHF. DNA for the CDR3: TGTGCCAGCAGTTACTCACAGGATAGCAATCAGCCCCAGCATTTT. This rearrangement joins TRBV6-5 to TRBJ1-5, with D possibly being TRBD1 (5 bases). This CDR3 contains 15 residues. Germline CDR1 reads MNHEY; CDR2 reads SVGAGI. V lost 0 bases and J 0 bases, leaving 6 bases between the germline ends.

This chain connects TRBV3-1 (or the pseudogene TRBV3-2) to TRBJ1-6; D remains unclear. The CDR3 has 14 residues. V was cut by 1 base and J by 12 bases, with 13 bases left in between. CDR1 is LGHDT and CDR2 is YNNKEL in the germline V gene (reference sequence). Written as DNA, the CDR3 is TGTGCCAGCAGCCAAGTCTTTCAGCGAGAACCCCTCCACTTT. Translation gives CASSQVFQREPLHF.

This chain joins TRBV3-1 (or the pseudogene TRBV3-2) and TRBJ2-5; D gene ambiguous. Per germline, CDR1 LGHDT and CDR2 YNNKEL (reference sequence). Trimming pared 0 bases from V and 6 bases from J, leaving 8 bases between. This CDR3 contains 13 residues. The CDR3 DNA reads as TGTGCCAGCAGCCAAGATGCGATTAAGACCCAGTACTTC. It codes for CASSQDAIKTQYF.